The 9 T cell receptor beta chains listed next were all sequenced from one sample in a study of OX40 agonist ivuxolimab in advanced cancers. TCRdb's copy holds only in-frame clones and misses some; the assay was immunoSEQ multiplex PCR. The sample lists around 14,000 clones, approximately 95% occurring once. The sample was CD4+ or CD8+ T cells sorted from blood, taken in a trial of the OX40 agonist ivuxolimab. These receptors all stem from an adult with an advanced solid tumor such as melanoma, head and neck, liver or kidney cancer.

CDR3 sequence reads: CASTWSPGLAADYEQYF. CDR3 nucleotides: TGCGCCAGCACTTGGAGTCCGGGACTAGCGGCAGACTACGAGCAGTACTTC. This rearrangement joins TRBV4-1 to TRBJ2-7; the match to TRBD2 covers 11 bases. Germline lookup yields CDR1 MGHRA and CDR2 YSYEKL. The CDR3 has 17 amino acids. Trimming removed 7 bases from V and 3 bases from J; junction bases left unmatched: 14.

The chain is built from TRBV4-3 and TRBJ2-5; the D is unclear. The end of the DNA aligns better with TRBJ2-7, so the J call may be wrong. CDR1 is LGHNA and CDR2 is YSLEER in the germline V gene. This CDR3 has 15 residues. The CDR3 loop reads CASSPSGGDSYEQYF. The CDR3 nucleotides read TGCGCCAGCAGCCCTTCGGGTGGAGACTCCTACGAGCAGTACTTC.

The chain recombines TRBV28 with TRBJ1-2, with D tentatively TRBD1 (5 bases). Trimming shortened V by 8 bases and J by 6 bases, and 13 bases separated the two germline ends. In germline, CDR1 is MDHEN, CDR2 SYDVKM. The length of the CDR3 is 12 residues. The CDR3 nucleotides read TGTGCCAGCGGCAGGGTGGTAGATGGCTACACCTTC. Protein sequence: CASGRVVDGYTF.

The J gene is TRBJ1-1, the V gene TRBV29-1; no clear D. V lost 4 bases and J 4 bases, leaving 4 bases between the germline ends. CDR1 is SQVTM, CDR2 ANQGSEA, per germline. The CDR3 length is 10 residues. Written as DNA, the CDR3 is TGCAGCGTTGTTTTCACTGAAGCTTTCTTT. This gives the protein CSVVFTEAFF.

This clone was observed a few times. This chain joins TRBV5-1 and TRBJ2-2; D possibly uses TRBD1 or TRBD2 (6 bases each). Germline CDR1 reads SGHRS; CDR2 reads YFSETQ. The CDR3 contains 15 residues. Trimming removed 0 bases from V and 4 bases from J, with 10 bases in between. The CDR3 DNA follows: TGCGCCAGCAGCTTGGAAAGGGGGGTCACCGGGGAGCTGTTTTTT. Amino acid sequence: CASSLERGVTGELFF.

The chain uses TRBV5-1 and TRBJ2-5; D is unclear. CDR1 is SGHRS, CDR2 YFSETQ, per germline. V lost 3 bases and J lost 4, with 7 bases in between. The CDR3 runs to 12 residues. The CDR3 DNA follows: TGCGCCAGCAGCTACGAATTAGAGACCCAGTACTTC. Translation: CASSYELETQYF. Full variable domain (missing parts from reference TRBV5-1 and TRBJ2-5): KAGVTQTPRYLIKTRGQQVTLSCSPISGHRSVSWYQQTPGQGLQFLFEYFSETQRNKGNFPGRFSGRQFSNSRSEMNVSTLELGDSALYLCASSYELETQYFGPGTRLLVL.

The chain joins TRBV27 to TRBJ1-5, with 7 bases fitting TRBD1. Germline values: CDR1 MNHEY, CDR2 SMNVEV (reference sequence). The CDR3 length is 13 residues. J was trimmed by 9 bases and V by 4 bases; bases with no gene match: 6. Here the CDR3 DNA reads TGTGCCAGCAGTTCTGACAGGGTAGGGCCCCAGCATTTT. It codes for CASSSDRVGPQHF.

CDR3 loop: CASSEMTGVVGQYF. The DNA for the CDR3 is TGCGCCAGCAGTGAAATGACCGGGGTGGTGGGGCAGTACTTC. J is TRBJ2-7 and V is TRBV10-1, with D tentatively TRBD2 (5 bases). Trimming shortened V by 3 bases and J by 9 bases, and 18 bases separated the two germline ends. CDR3 length equals 14 residues. Per the germline V gene, CDR1 is WNHNN and CDR2 is SYGVQD (reference sequence).

V gene TRBV2 combines with J gene TRBJ1-6, with a tentative D call TRBD1 (5 bases). Per the germline V gene, CDR1 is SNHLY and CDR2 is FYNNEI. The CDR3 is 13 residues long. Trimming pared 8 bases from V and 9 bases from J, leaving 14 bases between. CDR3 loop: CASAPGGGSPLHF. The CDR3 DNA reads as TGTGCCAGCGCGCCCGGGGGTGGTTCACCCCTCCACTTT. Full variable domain (rest looked up from reference TRBV2 and TRBJ1-6): EPEVTQTPSHQVTQMGQEVILRCVPISNHLYFYWYRQILGQKVEFLVSFYNNEISEKSEIFDDQFSVERPDGSNFTLKIRSTKLEDSAMYFCASAPGGGSPLHFGNGTRLTVT.